This entry features one T cell receptor beta chain sequence. This CDR3 comprises 15 residues. Germline-derived CDR1 and CDR2 are MDHEN and SYDVKM. V was pared by 6 bases and J by 0 bases, with 15 bases between. Indicated treatment: randomized to nivolumab then ipilimumab (arm A) or the reverse (arm B). Sorted cells were live CD3+CD8+, lacking CD19 and CD56, from PBMCs. This entry is derived from a study of sequential checkpoint blockade in melanoma. Whole-study context: Arm A got nivolumab then ipilimumab; arm B the reverse, 1:1.

The table came from immunoSEQ multiplex PCR; TCRdb's copy has only in-frame clones and leaves some out. The sample has about 5,700 clones; 70% to 90% are singletons. The rearrangement uses TRBV28 and TRBJ2-7; D is undetermined. Sequenced material: CD8+ T cells sorted from blood (inferred from file names), taken from a patient given nivolumab and ipilimumab in sequence. The clonotype originates from a human donor with melanoma. The chain's CDR3 is CASSSRSSTSYEQYF. Written as DNA, the CDR3 is TGTGCCAGCAGCTCGAGGTCCAGTACCTCCTACGAGCAGTACTTC.